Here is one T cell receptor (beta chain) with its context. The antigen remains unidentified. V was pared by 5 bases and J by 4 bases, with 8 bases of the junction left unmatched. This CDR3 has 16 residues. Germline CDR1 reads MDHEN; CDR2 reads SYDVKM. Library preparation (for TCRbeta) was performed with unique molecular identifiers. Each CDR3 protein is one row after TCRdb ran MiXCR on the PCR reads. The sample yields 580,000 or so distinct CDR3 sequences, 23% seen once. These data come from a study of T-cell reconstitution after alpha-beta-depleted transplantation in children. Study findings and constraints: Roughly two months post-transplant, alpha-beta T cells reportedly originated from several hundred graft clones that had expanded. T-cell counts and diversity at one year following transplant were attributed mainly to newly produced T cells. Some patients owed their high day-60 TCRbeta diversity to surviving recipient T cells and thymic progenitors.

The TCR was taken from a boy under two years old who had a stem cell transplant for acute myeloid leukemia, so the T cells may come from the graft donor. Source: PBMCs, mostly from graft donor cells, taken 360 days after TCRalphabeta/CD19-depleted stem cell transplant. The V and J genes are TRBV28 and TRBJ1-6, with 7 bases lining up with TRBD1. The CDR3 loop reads CASSIIGQEYNSPLHF. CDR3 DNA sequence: TGTGCCAGCAGTATAATCGGACAGGAATATAATTCACCCCTCCACTTT.